A selection of T cell receptor beta chains follows, all from one sample in a study of regulatory T cells in long-lasting Graves disease. TCRdb ran MiXCR on the multiplex PCR reads and lists one entry per CDR3 protein. The top ten hold about 20% of the sample, which has 300,000 to 500,000 distinct CDR3 sequences, 20% seen once. The input for sequencing was peripheral blood mononuclear cells (PBMCs), taken when the disease was refractory, from a patient treated with antithyroid drugs. The source of these receptors is a female donor with Graves disease. The CDR3 runs from the conserved cysteine through the conserved F or W. D genes are given only for firm matches. Size is stated for part of the rows, as once, few or many counts, or as a class when the clone is expanded.

D	size	V	J	CDR3	DNA
-	-	TRBV6-5	TRBJ1-1	CASSYWNVGGNTEAFF	TGTGCCAGCAGTTACTGGAACGTGGGGGGGAACACTGAAGCTTTCTTT
TRBD1	few	TRBV5-5	TRBJ1-1	CASSRTGITEAFF	TGTGCCAGCAGCAGGACAGGGATCACTGAAGCTTTCTTT
-	many	TRBV2	TRBJ1-2	CASSEKDYGYTF	TGTGCCAGCAGTGAAAAGGACTATGGCTACACCTTC
-	many	TRBV3-1	TRBJ1-1	CASSQGERRDTEAFF	TGTGCCAGCAGCCAAGGTGAAAGGCGGGACACTGAAGCTTTCTTT
-	many	TRBV11-2	TRBJ2-2	CASSGVTGSTGELFF	TGTGCCAGCAGCGGGGTCACGGGTAGCACCGGGGAGCTGTTTTTT
-	many	TRBV7-9	TRBJ2-5	CASSLTLQETQYF	TGTGCCAGCAGTCTCACCCTCCAAGAGACCCAGTACTTC
-	-	TRBV3-1	TRBJ1-5	CASSYLLWSNQPQHF	TGTGCCAGCAGCTACCTACTATGGAGCAATCAGCCCCAGCATTTT
TRBD1	many	TRBV5-1	TRBJ1-6	CASSYGQGDSPLHF	TGCGCCAGCAGCTACGGACAGGGGGACTCACCCCTCCACTTT
-	few	TRBV30	TRBJ1-3	CAWSPPPGNTIYF	TGTGCCTGGAGTCCCCCCCCCGGAAACACCATATATTTT
TRBD1	-	TRBV6-2/TRBV6-3	TRBJ2-5	CASSYLLAGTGGETQYF	TGTGCCAGCAGTTACCTCCTCGCCGGGACAGGGGGGGAGACCCAGTACTTC
-	many	TRBV11-2	TRBJ2-7	CASTISGHREQYF	TGTGCCAGCACGATATCTGGACACCGCGAGCAGTACTTC
-	-	TRBV29-1	TRBJ1-1	CSVRPLNTEAFF	TGCAGCGTTCGCCCTTTGAACACTGAAGCTTTCTTT
TRBD2	-	TRBV29-1	TRBJ2-3	CSVPAGAADTQYF	TGCAGCGTTCCAGCGGGGGCTGCAGATACGCAGTATTTT
TRBD2	few	TRBV20-1	TRBJ2-7	CSVPGRALYEQYF	TGCAGTGTCCCAGGGAGGGCCCTCTACGAGCAGTACTTC
-	-	TRBV4-3	TRBJ2-1	CASSPHPPNEQFF	TGCGCCAGCAGCCCCCACCCCCCTAATGAGCAGTTCTTC
-	-	TRBV6-1	TRBJ2-1	CASSPGRPVNNEQFF	TGTGCCAGCAGTCCGGGTCGGCCCGTTAACAATGAGCAGTTCTTC
-	-	TRBV30	TRBJ2-7	CACNGPPRYEQYF	TGTGCCTGTAATGGCCCCCCGAGGTACGAGCAGTACTTC
-	few	TRBV7-6	TRBJ2-6	CASSSGPGSGANVLTF	TGTGCCAGCAGCTCAGGACCGGGCTCTGGGGCCAACGTCCTGACTTTC
-	few	TRBV7-2	TRBJ2-1	CASSFYSEQFF	TGTGCCAGCAGCTTCTATAGCGAACAGTTCTTC
TRBD1	many	TRBV20-1	TRBJ1-2	CSAREQGDYGYTF	TGCAGTGCTAGAGAACAGGGGGACTATGGCTACACCTTC
-	many	TRBV28	TRBJ2-7	CANSSTDSPYEQYF	TGTGCCAACAGCTCCACGGACAGCCCCTACGAGCAGTACTTC